The following is a T cell receptor (beta chain) sequence with its context. Sequencing used immunoSEQ multiplex PCR; TCRdb keeps in-frame clones, though not all of them. The profile shows hundreds of thousands of clones, over 75% of them singletons. This sample was included in a study of blood T cell repertoires in COVID-19. The ends lost 3 bases at V and 3 bases at J; junction bases unmatched: 13. CDR1 MGHRA and CDR2 YSYEKL come from the germline V gene. This CDR3 region has 17 residues. This TCR derives from a human donor in a cohort sampled during active COVID-19. The specimen was peripheral blood. The chain combines TRBV4-1 with TRBJ2-7; TRBD2 matches 8 bases. The CDR3 sequence is CASSQNPGGGVFYEQYF. CDR3 bases: TGCGCCAGCAGCCAGAACCCGGGGGGGGGAGTTTTCTACGAGCAGTACTTC.